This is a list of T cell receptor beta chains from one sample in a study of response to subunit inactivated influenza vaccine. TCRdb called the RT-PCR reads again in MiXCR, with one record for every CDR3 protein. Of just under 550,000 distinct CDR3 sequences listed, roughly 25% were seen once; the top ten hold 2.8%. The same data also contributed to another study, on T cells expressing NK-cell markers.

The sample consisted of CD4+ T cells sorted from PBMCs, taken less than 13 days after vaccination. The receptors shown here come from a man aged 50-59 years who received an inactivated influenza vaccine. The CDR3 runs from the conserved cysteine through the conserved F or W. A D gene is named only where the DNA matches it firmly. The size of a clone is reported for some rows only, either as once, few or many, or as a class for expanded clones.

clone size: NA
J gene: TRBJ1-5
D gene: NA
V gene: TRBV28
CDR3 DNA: TGTGCCAGTCTGACGGGTAGATCGCCCCAGCATTTT
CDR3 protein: CASLTGRSPQHF

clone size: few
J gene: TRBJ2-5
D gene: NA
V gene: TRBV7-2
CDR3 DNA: TGTGCCAGCAGCTGGCGGGGTGAGACCCAGTACTTC
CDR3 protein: CASSWRGETQYF

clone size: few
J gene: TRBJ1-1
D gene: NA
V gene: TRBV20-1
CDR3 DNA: TGCAGTGCTAGGGATAAGGGGTGGGACCTTGGAGCTTTCTTT
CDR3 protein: CSARDKGWDLGAFF

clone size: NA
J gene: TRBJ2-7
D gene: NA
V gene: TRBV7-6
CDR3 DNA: TGTGCCAGCAGTGAGCGGGACACCACCTACGAGCAGTACTTC
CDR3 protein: CASSERDTTYEQYF

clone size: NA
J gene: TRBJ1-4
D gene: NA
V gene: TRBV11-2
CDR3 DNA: TGTGCCAGCAGCCCGGATCCCGGGGCAACTAATGAAAAACTGTTTTTT
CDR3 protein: CASSPDPGATNEKLFF

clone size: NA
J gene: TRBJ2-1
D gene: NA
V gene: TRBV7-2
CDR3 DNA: TGTGCCAGCAGCCTTGACAGGCGGAATGAGCAGTTCTTC
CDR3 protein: CASSLDRRNEQFF

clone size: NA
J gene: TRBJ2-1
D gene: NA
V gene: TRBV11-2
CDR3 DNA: TGTGCCAGCAGGGAGGGGGGGCTCGCGTTCTTC
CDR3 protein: CASREGGLAFF

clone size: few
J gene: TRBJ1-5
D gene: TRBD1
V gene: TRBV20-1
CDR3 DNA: TGCAGTGCTACACAGGGGGCGCGTGACAATCAGCCCCAGCATTTT
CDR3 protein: CSATQGARDNQPQHF

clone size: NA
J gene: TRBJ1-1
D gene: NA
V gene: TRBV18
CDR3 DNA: TGTGCCAGCTCACCAACGGTTTATGAAAGGGTCCGTCGAGATGAAGCTTTCTTT
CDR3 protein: CASSPTVYERVRRDEAFF

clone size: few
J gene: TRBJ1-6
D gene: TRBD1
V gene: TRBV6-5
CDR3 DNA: TGTGCCAGCAGTTACTCAGGGACAGCAAATTCACCCCTCCACTTT
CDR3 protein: CASSYSGTANSPLHF

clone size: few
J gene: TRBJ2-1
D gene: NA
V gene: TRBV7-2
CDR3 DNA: TGTGCCAGCAGCTTAAGCCCACCCAATGAGCAGTTCTTC
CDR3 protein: CASSLSPPNEQFF

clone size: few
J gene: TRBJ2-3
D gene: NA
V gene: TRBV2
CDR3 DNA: TGTGCCAGCAGTCCACCCGCGTTAGATACGCAGTATTTT
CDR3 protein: CASSPPALDTQYF

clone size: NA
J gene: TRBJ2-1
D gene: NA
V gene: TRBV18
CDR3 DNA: TGTGCCAGCTCACCCCGGGACCCCCGTCGGAGTTCGTTT
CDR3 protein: CASSPRDPRRSSF

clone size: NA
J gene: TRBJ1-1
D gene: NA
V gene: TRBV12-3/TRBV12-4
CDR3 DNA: TGTGCCAGCAGTTTAGGGCCCCGGGCTTTCTTT
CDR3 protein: CASSLGPRAFF

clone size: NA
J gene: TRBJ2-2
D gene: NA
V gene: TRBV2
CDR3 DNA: TGTGCCAGCTGGTTGGGACAAAACACCGGGGAGCTGTTTTTT
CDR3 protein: CASWLGQNTGELFF

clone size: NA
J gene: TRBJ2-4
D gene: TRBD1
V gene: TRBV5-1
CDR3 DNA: TGCGCCAGCAGCTGGACCGGGACAGGGCCCATTCAGTACTTC
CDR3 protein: CASSWTGTGPIQYF

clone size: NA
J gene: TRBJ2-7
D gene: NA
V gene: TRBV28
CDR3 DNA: TGTGCCAGCAGTTTAAGTTACCTCTACGAGCAGTACTTC
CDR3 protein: CASSLSYLYEQYF

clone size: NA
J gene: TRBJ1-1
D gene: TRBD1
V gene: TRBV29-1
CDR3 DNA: TGCAGCGTTAACAGGGGCCCCACTGAAGCTTTCTTT
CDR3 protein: CSVNRGPTEAFF

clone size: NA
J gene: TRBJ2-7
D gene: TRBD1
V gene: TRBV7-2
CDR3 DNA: TGTGCCAGCAGCCCAGGGGAGCGACAGGGGTCCTACGAGCAGTACTTC
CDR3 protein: CASSPGERQGSYEQYF

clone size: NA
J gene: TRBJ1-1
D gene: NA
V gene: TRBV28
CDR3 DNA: TGTGCCAGCAGCGAATCCCAGGGAAATGGGGCTTTCTTT
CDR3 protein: CASSESQGNGAFF

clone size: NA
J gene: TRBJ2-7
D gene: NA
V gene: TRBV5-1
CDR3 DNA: TGCGCCAGCAGCATGGGACGAAGCTCGTCCTACGAGCAGTACTTC
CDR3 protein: CASSMGRSSSYEQYF

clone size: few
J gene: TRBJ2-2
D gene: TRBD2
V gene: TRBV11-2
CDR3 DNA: TGTGCCAGCAGCCTAAATCAACCAAGACTAGCCAACACCGGGGAGCTGTTTTTT
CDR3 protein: CASSLNQPRLANTGELFF

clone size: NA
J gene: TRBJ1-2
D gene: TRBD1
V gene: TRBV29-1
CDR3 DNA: TGCAGCTTTGAGGGACAGGGAGATGGCTACACCTTC
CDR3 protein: CSFEGQGDGYTF

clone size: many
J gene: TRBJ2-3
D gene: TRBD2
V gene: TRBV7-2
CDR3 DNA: TGTGCCAGCAGCTTAGGGGAGACTAGCGGGGTAGATACGCAGTATTTT
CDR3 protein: CASSLGETSGVDTQYF

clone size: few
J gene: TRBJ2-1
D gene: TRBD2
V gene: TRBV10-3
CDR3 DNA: TGTGCCATCAGTTGGACTAGCGGGCCTTACAATGAGCAGTTCTTC
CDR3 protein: CAISWTSGPYNEQFF

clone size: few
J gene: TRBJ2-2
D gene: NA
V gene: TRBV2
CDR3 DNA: TGTGCCAGCAGTGAACAGGGGATTGAGACCGGGGAGCTGTTTTTT
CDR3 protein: CASSEQGIETGELFF

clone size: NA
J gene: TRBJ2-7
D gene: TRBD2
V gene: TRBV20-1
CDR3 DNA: TGCAGTGCTAGAGCTCTCAGCGGGAGGATTTACGAGCAGTACTTC
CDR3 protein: CSARALSGRIYEQYF

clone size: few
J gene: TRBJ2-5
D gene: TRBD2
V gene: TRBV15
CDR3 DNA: TGTGCCACCAGCAGAGATAGGGGCGGGACTAGCGCGTACCAAGAGACCCAGTACTTC
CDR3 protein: CATSRDRGGTSAYQETQYF

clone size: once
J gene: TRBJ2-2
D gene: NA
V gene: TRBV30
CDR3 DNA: TGTGCCTGGAGTCTCGTGACCGGGGAGCTGTTTTTT
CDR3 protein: CAWSLVTGELFF

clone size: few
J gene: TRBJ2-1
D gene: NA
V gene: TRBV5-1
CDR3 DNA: TGCGCCAGCAGTGGCAGGCCAACGGATGAGCAGTTCTTC
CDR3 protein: CASSGRPTDEQFF

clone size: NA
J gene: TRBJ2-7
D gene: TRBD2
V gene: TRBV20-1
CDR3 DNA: TGCAGTGCTATCGGAGTAGCGGGGAGCTACGAGCAGTACTTC
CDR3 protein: CSAIGVAGSYEQYF

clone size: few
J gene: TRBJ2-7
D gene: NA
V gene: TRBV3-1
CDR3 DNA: TGTGCCAGCAGCCAATCACCTCGACGGGAAGAGCAGTACTTC
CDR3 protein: CASSQSPRREEQYF

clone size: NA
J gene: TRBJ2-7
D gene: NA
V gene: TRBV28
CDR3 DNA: TGTGCCAGCAGTCGGTTCTCCTTGCGGAGGGCACCCGAGCAGTACTTC
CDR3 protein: CASSRFSLRRAPEQYF

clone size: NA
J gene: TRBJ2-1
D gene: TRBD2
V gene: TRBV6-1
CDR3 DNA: TGTGCCAGCAGTGATATAGCGGGAGGTTACAATGAGCAGTTCTTC
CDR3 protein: CASSDIAGGYNEQFF

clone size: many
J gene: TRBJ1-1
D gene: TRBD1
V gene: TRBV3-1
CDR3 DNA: TGTGCCAGCAGCCACAGGGACAGGCCGAGGAGAGCTTTCTTT
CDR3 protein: CASSHRDRPRRAFF

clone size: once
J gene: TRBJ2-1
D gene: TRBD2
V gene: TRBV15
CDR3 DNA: TGTGCCACCAGCAGGGGGGGGGTAATATACAATGAGCAGTTCTTC
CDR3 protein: CATSRGGVIYNEQFF

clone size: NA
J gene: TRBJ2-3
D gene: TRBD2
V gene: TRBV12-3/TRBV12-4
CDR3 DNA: TGTGCCAGCAGCTACCGACTAGCGGTTGGTGGGACAGATACGCAGTATTTT
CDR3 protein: CASSYRLAVGGTDTQYF

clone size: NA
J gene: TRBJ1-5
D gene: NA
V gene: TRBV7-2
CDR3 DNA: TGTGCCAGCAGCTTATTGGTCGGGGCATTTCAGCCCCAGCATTTT
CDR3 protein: CASSLLVGAFQPQHF

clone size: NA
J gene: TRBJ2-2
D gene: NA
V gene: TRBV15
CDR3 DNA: TGTGCCACCAGCAGTCCGCAGGACAGAATCACCGGGGAGCTGTTTTTT
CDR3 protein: CATSSPQDRITGELFF

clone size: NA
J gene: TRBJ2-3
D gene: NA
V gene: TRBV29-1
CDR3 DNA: TGCAGCGTTGAAGGACTGTACACAGATACGCAGTATTTT
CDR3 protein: CSVEGLYTDTQYF

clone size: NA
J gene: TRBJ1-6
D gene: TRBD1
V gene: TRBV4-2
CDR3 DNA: TGTGCCAGCAGCCAACTTTCCCGACAGGGGATCCCCGGTATCCCCCTCCACTTT
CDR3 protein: CASSQLSRQGIPGIPLHF

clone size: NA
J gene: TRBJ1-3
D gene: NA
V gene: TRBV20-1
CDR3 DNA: TGCAGTGCTAGTACGGAGCCTGGAAACACCATATATTTT
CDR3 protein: CSASTEPGNTIYF

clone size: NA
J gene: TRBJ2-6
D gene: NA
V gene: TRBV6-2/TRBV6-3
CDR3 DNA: TGTGCCAGCAGTTACTCGAGAGTCTCTGGGGCCAACGTCCTGACTTTC
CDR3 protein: CASSYSRVSGANVLTF

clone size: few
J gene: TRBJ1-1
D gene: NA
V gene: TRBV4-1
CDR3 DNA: TGCGCCAGCAGCCAAGGAGGGTACACTGAAGCTTTCTTT
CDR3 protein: CASSQGGYTEAFF

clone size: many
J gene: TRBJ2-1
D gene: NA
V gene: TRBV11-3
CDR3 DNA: TGTGCCAGCAGCTCGGACGGGGATGAGCAGTTCTTC
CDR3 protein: CASSSDGDEQFF

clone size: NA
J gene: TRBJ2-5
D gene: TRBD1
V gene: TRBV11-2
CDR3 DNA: TGTGCCAGCAGCGCCGGGACAGCTTTTCAAGAGACCCAGTACTTC
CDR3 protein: CASSAGTAFQETQYF

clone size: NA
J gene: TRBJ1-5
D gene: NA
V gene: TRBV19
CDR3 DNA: TGTGCCAGTAGTATTTCCGGCAGGGGCGGCCAGCCCCAGCATTTT
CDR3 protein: CASSISGRGGQPQHF

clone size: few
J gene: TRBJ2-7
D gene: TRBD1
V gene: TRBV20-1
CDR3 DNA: TGCAGTGCCCAAGGACAGGGAAACACCTACGAGCAGTACTTC
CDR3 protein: CSAQGQGNTYEQYF

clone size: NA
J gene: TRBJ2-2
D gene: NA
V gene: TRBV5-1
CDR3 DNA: TGCGCCAGCAGCTTTTCGGGCGGGTCGGACACCGGGGAGCTGTTTTTT
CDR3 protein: CASSFSGGSDTGELFF

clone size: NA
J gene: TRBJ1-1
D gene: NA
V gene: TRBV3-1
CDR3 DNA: TGTGCCAGCAGCCAAGTATTGTCCAGCCCAGCTGAAGCTTTCTTT
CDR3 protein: CASSQVLSSPAEAFF

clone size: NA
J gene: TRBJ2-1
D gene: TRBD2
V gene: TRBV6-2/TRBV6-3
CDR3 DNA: TGTGCCACCCTAGGACTAGCGGGAGTCAATGAGCAGTTCTTC
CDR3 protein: CATLGLAGVNEQFF

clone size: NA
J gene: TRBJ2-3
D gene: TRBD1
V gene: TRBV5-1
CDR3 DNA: TGCGCCAGCAGCTGGGGGGACAGGGGCACAGATACGCAGTATTTT
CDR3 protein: CASSWGDRGTDTQYF

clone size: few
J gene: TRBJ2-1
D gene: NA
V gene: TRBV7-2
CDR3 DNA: TGTGCCAGCAGCCAGGGACCATACAATGAGCAGTTCTTC
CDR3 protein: CASSQGPYNEQFF

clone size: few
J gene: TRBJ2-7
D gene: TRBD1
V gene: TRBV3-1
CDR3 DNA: TGTGCCAGCAGCCAAGAAACTGGGACAGGGATTTACGAGCAGTACTTC
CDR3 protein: CASSQETGTGIYEQYF

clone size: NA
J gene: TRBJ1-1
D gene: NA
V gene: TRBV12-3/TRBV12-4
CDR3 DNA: TGTGCCAGCAGTTCGAACCGGGCGATGAACACTGAAGCTTTCTTT
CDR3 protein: CASSSNRAMNTEAFF

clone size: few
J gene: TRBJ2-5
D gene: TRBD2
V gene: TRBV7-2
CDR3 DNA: TGTGCCAGCAGCCTAACTAGCGGGGGGAACCAAGAGACCCAGTACTTC
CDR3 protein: CASSLTSGGNQETQYF

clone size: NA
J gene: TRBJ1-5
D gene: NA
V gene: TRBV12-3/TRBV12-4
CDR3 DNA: TGTGCCAGCAGTTTAAGACGGGGCAGTCAGCCCCAGCATTTT
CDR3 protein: CASSLRRGSQPQHF

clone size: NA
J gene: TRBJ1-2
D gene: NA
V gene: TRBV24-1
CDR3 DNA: TGTGCCACCAGTCTGGGTTCGACCGGCTACACCTTC
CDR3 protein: CATSLGSTGYTF

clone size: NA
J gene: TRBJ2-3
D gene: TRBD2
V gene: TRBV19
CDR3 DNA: TGTGCCAGCAAACTAGCGGGGGGATCGGATACGCAGTATTTT
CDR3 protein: CASKLAGGSDTQYF